Each of the 19 T cell receptor beta chains below was sequenced from the same sample in a study of OX40 agonist ivuxolimab in advanced cancers. Measured with immunoSEQ multiplex PCR; TCRdb has only the in-frame clones, and not every one. The sample shows roughly 68,000 clones, 80% to 90% of them seen only once. The specimen comprised CD4+ or CD8+ T cells sorted from blood, sampled in a trial of the OX40 agonist ivuxolimab. These receptors originate from an adult with an advanced solid tumor such as melanoma, head and neck, liver or kidney cancer.

V is TRBV9 and J is TRBJ2-2; no definite D call. The germline V and J ends were trimmed by 6 bases and 0 bases, with 6 bases remaining between them. Germline-derived CDR1 and CDR2 are SGDLS and YYNGEE. The CDR3 runs to 13 residues. CDR3 in DNA: TGTGCCAGCACCGACCCGAACACCGGGGAGCTGTTTTTT. Translated, it gives CASTDPNTGELFF. The full variable domain, its missing parts supplied by reference TRBV9 and TRBJ2-2, is DSGVTQTPKHLITATGQRVTLRCSPRSGDLSVYWYQQSLDQGLQFLIQYYNGEERAKGNILERFSAQQFPDLHSELNLSSLELGDSALYFCASTDPNTGELFFGEGSRLTVL.

The chain combines TRBV15 with TRBJ1-3, with D unresolved. The CDR3 is 13 residues long. The germline gives CDR1 LNHNV, CDR2 YYDKDF (reference sequence). Trimming pared 5 bases from V and 2 bases from J, leaving 7 bases between. In DNA, the CDR3 is TGTGCCACCAGCGACCAAACTGGAAACACCATATATTTT. Encoded protein: CATSDQTGNTIYF.

The chain recombines TRBV27 with TRBJ2-7, with 8 positions matching TRBD1. V shed 8 bases, J shed 11 bases, and the junction held 29 bases outside the gene matches. The germline V gene has CDR1 MNHEY and CDR2 SMNVEV (reference sequence). The CDR3 is 18 amino acids. Here the CDR3 reads CASVNLGTGNFPRAPEYF. The DNA for the CDR3 is TGTGCCAGCGTGAACCTGGGGACAGGTAATTTTCCTCGGGCACCGGAGTACTTC.

The gene calls are TRBV19 and TRBJ2-5; D may be TRBD1 or TRBD2 (5 bases each). The germline V gene has CDR1 LNHDA and CDR2 SQIVND (reference sequence). Trimming shortened V by 7 bases and J by 6 bases, and 15 bases separated the two germline ends. This CDR3 spans 13 amino acids. For the CDR3, the DNA is TGTGCCAGTACCGGGGCCGAGGAACAGACCCAGTACTTC. This sequence encodes CASTGAEEQTQYF.

The rearrangement joins TRBV18 to TRBJ2-1; 7 bases line up with TRBD1. In germline, CDR1 is KGHSH, CDR2 LQKENI. There are 16 residues in the CDR3. Trimming took 1 base from V and 4 from J; bases not matched to a gene: 7. CDR3 loop: CASSPLPGQQYNEQFF. CDR3 nucleotide sequence: TGTGCCAGCTCACCACTCCCGGGACAGCAATACAATGAGCAGTTCTTC.

This clone was seen a handful of times. The rearrangement uses TRBV2 and TRBJ2-3, with D perhaps matching TRBD2 (6 bases). The CDR3 contains 16 residues. V was trimmed by 3 bases and J by 2 bases, leaving 15 bases between them. From germline, CDR1 is SNHLY and CDR2 FYNNEI. The CDR3 nucleotides read TGTGCCAGCAGTGAGGGCCTGCGCGGGGCCACAGATACGCAGTATTTT. Its protein product is CASSEGLRGATDTQYF. The whole variable domain, remainder taken from reference TRBV2 and TRBJ2-3, is EPEVTQTPSHQVTQMGQEVILRCVPISNHLYFYWYRQILGQKVEFLVSFYNNEISEKSEIFDDQFSVERPDGSNFTLKIRSTKLEDSAMYFCASSEGLRGATDTQYFGPGTRLTVL.

Here the CDR3 DNA reads TGTGCCAGCAGTGATATTGCAGGGGGCGGCACTGAAGCTTTCTTT. Amino acids: CASSDIAGGGTEAFF. The rearrangement joins TRBV25-1 to TRBJ1-1; TRBD1 aligns across 8 bases. The ends lost 3 bases at V and 4 bases at J; junction bases unmatched: 7. This CDR3 spans 15 amino acids. CDR1 is MGHDK, CDR2 SYGVNS, per germline.

This clone was counted a few times. This chain uses TRBV5-1 with TRBJ2-7, with 7 bases identical to TRBD1. The CDR3 is 13 amino acids. With V trimmed by 7 bases and J by 4 bases, 8 bases remained unmatched. Germline values: CDR1 SGHRS, CDR2 YFSETQ. The CDR3 region has the DNA TGCGCCAGCGGGGAGACAGGGCCGTACGAGCAGTACTTC. Translation gives CASGETGPYEQYF.

The rearrangement links TRBV5-1 to TRBJ1-4; D gene uncertain. The V end was cut by 0 bases, the J end by 5 bases, with 11 bases between. The CDR3 loop spans 15 amino acids. In germline, CDR1 is SGHRS, CDR2 YFSETQ. Here the CDR3 DNA reads TGCGCCAGCAGCTTGGGGGCGGGAGACAATGAAAAACTGTTTTTT. Translated: CASSLGAGDNEKLFF.

The genes are TRBV5-6 and TRBJ1-3, with D unresolved. CDR1 is SGHDT and CDR2 is YYEEEE in the germline V gene. Deletions cut 2 bases from V and 3 bases from J, with 9 bases between. This CDR3 comprises 14 residues. In DNA, the CDR3 is TGTGCCAGCAGCTTTCGAGGGCTTGGAAACACCATATATTTT. It encodes CASSFRGLGNTIYF.

Points on this clone: The sample has other DNA sequences that encode this CDR3 too. This chain uses TRBV5-1 with TRBJ2-1, with D possibly TRBD2 on 6 matching bases. V lost 0 bases, J lost 3 bases, and 7 bases lay in between. The CDR3 covers 14 residues. In germline, CDR1 is SGHRS, CDR2 YFSETQ. The chain's CDR3 is CASSLGGDYNEQFF. The CDR3 bases are TGCGCCAGCAGCTTGGGCGGGGACTACAATGAGCAGTTCTTC.

The count of this clone is one. As DNA, the CDR3 is TGTGCCAGCAGTTTATCCTTCTCCTACGAGCAGTACTTC. Encoded protein: CASSLSFSYEQYF. The chain is built from TRBV27 and TRBJ2-7, with D unclear. Per germline, CDR1 MNHEY and CDR2 SMNVEV (reference sequence). V was clipped by 0 bases and J by 0 bases, with 3 bases between them. The CDR3 runs 13 residues.

The rearrangement joins TRBV7-9 to TRBJ2-5; the match to TRBD2 covers 10 bases. V shed 4 bases, J shed 5 bases, and the junction held 4 bases outside the gene matches. Per germline, CDR1 SEHNR and CDR2 FQNEAQ (reference sequence). The length of the CDR3 is 14 residues. The CDR3 spells CASSSAGGQETQYF. CDR3 bases: TGTGCCAGCAGCTCAGCGGGGGGGCAGGAGACCCAGTACTTC. Drawing the rest from reference TRBV7-9 and TRBJ2-5, the complete variable domain is DTGVSQNPRHKITKRGQNVTFRCDPISEHNRLYWYRQTLGQGPEFLTYFQNEAQLEKSRLLSDRFSAERPKGSFSTLEIQRTEQGDSAMYLCASSSAGGQETQYFGPGTRLLVL.

This chain links TRBV25-1 with TRBJ1-4; 7 nucleotides match TRBD1. The CDR3 loop spans 16 amino acids. Per the germline V gene, CDR1 is MGHDK and CDR2 is SYGVNS. V lost 3 bases to trimming and J lost 5 bases; unmatched junction nucleotides: 9. For the CDR3, the DNA is TGTGCCAGCAGTGAGGGCCACAGGGGCGCCAATGAAAAACTGTTTTTT. Residues: CASSEGHRGANEKLFF.

This chain uses TRBV7-9 with TRBJ2-5; no definite D call. Germline V gene sequence: CDR1 SEHNR, CDR2 FQNEAQ (reference sequence). Trimming removed 3 bases from V and 0 bases from J, with 8 bases in between. The CDR3 covers 14 residues. CDR3 region: CASSFGGDQETQYF. DNA for the CDR3: TGTGCCAGCAGCTTCGGTGGTGACCAAGAGACCCAGTACTTC. The full variable domain, rest sourced from reference TRBV7-9 and TRBJ2-5, is DTGVSQNPRHKITKRGQNVTFRCDPISEHNRLYWYRQTLGQGPEFLTYFQNEAQLEKSRLLSDRFSAERPKGSFSTLEIQRTEQGDSAMYLCASSFGGDQETQYFGPGTRLLVL.

The rearrangement links TRBV19 to TRBJ1-2; 7 nucleotides line up with TRBD1. The CDR3 loop spans 16 amino acids. J gave up 3 bases and V 4 bases, and 11 bases lay outside the gene matches. Germline V gene sequence: CDR1 LNHDA, CDR2 SQIVND (reference sequence). CDR3 loop: CASSTDDREAYYGYTF. DNA of the CDR3: TGTGCCAGTAGTACCGACGACAGGGAAGCCTACTATGGCTACACCTTC.

The chain recombines TRBV30 with TRBJ2-1; D is unclear. V was cut by 0 bases and J by 5 bases, with 5 bases left in between. Germline CDR1 reads GTSNPN; CDR2 reads SVGIG (reference sequence). The length of the CDR3 is 12 residues. The CDR3: CAWSVSNNEQFF. CDR3 DNA sequence: TGTGCCTGGAGTGTGAGCAACAATGAGCAGTTCTTC.

The chain joins TRBV29-1 to TRBJ2-1, with D tentatively TRBD2 (5 bases). The CDR3 covers 11 residues. Trimming pared 3 bases from V and 9 bases from J, leaving 9 bases between. From germline, CDR1 is SQVTM and CDR2 ANQGSEA. The CDR3 region is CSVDQEAEQFF. The CDR3 region has the DNA TGCAGCGTTGACCAGGAGGCTGAGCAGTTCTTC.

The chain combines TRBV19 with TRBJ1-5; D possibly corresponds to TRBD1 (5 bases). The length of the CDR3 is 14 residues. Germline lookup yields CDR1 LNHDA and CDR2 SQIVND (reference sequence). Deletions cut 5 bases from V and 5 bases from J, with 13 bases between. CDR3 coding DNA: TGTGCCAGTAGTCTTGCTCAGGGTTATCAGCCCCAGCATTTT. The encoded protein is CASSLAQGYQPQHF.